The present T cell receptor (beta chain) was sequenced within a study of neoadjuvant anti-PD-1 for oral cavity cancer. Looking at the study overall: Patients without progression got a fourth dose around day 43. Study findings and constraints: Non-responders to neoadjuvant nivolumab had significantly more clonal PBMC T cells than responders. Each response group had just a few patients in TCR analyses.

Blood libraries mostly used around 0.45 ug genomic DNA, six replicates each. Produced via immunoSEQ multiplex PCR; TCRdb's table is partial and in-frame only. The repertoire has about 32,000 clones, just under 80% of them found once; the top ten carry almost 3.5%. This sample's time point: after neoadjuvant nivolumab, at surgical resection. V gave up 0 bases and J gave up 4 bases; unmatched junction bases: 6. This CDR3 contains 15 residues. Per the germline V gene, CDR1 is SGDLS and CDR2 is YYNGEE. With regard to this clone: The target antigen is unknown.

This sample comprised PBMCs, obtained after nivolumab (anti-PD-1) treatment. The TCR comes from a person aged 35-79 years with oral cavity squamous cell carcinoma. The V gene is TRBV9, the J gene TRBJ2-7; 8 bases map to TRBD2. The CDR3 is CASSVGAGGMYEQYF. The CDR3, as DNA: TGTGCCAGCAGCGTAGGCGCGGGGGGCATGTACGAGCAGTACTTC.